What follows describes a single TCR beta chain. The protocol was immunoSEQ multiplex PCR, while the TCRdb copy is restricted to in-frame clones and leaves out a portion. Of fewer than 600,000 clones in the sample, roughly 79% were seen once. The data are from a study of shared clonotypes between healthy human individuals. Germline trimming cut 0 bases from V and 3 bases from J; bases unmatched to any gene: 5. Germline lookup yields CDR1 MNHEY and CDR2 SVGAGI. CDR3 length equals 15 residues. The sequence derives from a woman aged 40 to 49 in good health. Some clones in this sample may be carry-over from other donors' samples. The source material was PBMCs. V is TRBV6-5 and J is TRBJ2-7; 7 nucleotides line up with TRBD2. This CDR3 reads CASSYSSGGDYEQYF. CDR3 coding DNA: TGTGCCAGCAGTTACTCATCGGGAGGAGACTACGAGCAGTACTTC.